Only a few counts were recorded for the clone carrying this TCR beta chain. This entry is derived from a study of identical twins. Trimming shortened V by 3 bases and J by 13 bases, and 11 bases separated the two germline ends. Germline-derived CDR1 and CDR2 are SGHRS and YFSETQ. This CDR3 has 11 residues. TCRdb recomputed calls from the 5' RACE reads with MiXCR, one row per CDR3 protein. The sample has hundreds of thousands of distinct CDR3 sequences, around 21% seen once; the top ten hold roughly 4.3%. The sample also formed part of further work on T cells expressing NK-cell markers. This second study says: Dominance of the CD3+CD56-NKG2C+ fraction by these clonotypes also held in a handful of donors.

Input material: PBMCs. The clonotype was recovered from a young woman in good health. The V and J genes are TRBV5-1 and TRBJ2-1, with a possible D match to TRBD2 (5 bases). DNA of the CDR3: TGCGCCAGCAGCTCTGGACTCGTACAGTTCTTC. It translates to CASSSGLVQFF. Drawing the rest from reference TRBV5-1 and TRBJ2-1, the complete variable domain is KAGVTQTPRYLIKTRGQQVTLSCSPISGHRSVSWYQQTPGQGLQFLFEYFSETQRNKGNFPGRFSGRQFSNSRSEMNVSTLELGDSALYLCASSSGLVQFFGPGTRLTVL.